The entry below gives a single T cell receptor beta chain sequence along with its context. The data were obtained in a study of shared clonotypes between healthy human individuals. CDR1 SGDLS and CDR2 YYNGEE come from the germline V gene. With 5 bases removed from V and 1 base from J, the gap between germline ends came to 18 bases. There are 17 residues in the CDR3. Execution of the assay was at deep level. In the original processing: In the immunoSEQ data, sequences were junction-only and lacked quality scores, so filtering differed. Only in-frame clones appear in the TCRdb table, and some are missing; sequencing was by immunoSEQ multiplex PCR. That table supplies the V and J calls and clone size; D and trimming were determined from the DNA. The data hold 500,000 to 550,000 clones, with 95% to 97% observed a single time.

Sequencing used naive CD4+ T cells sorted from blood. Subset denoted: CD45RA+ positively selected. The chain links TRBV9 to TRBJ2-2; D is uncertain. The clonotype was recovered from a woman in her 30s in good health. The CDR3 coding sequence is TGTGCCAGCAGTGGCGACTTTATCCCAAAGAACACCGGGGAGCTGTTTTTT. This translates into CASSGDFIPKNTGELFF.